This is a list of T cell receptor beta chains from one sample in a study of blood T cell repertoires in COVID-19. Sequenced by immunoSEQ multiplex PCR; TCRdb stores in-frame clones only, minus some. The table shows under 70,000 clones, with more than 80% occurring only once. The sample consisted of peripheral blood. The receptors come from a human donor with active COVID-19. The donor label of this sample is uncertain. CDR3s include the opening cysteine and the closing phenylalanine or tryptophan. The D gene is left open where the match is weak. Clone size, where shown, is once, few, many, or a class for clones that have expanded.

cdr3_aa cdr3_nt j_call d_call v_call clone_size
CASSRDRANTEAFF TGTGCCAGCAGCCGAGACAGGGCGAACACTGAAGCTTTCTTT TRBJ1-1 TRBD1 TRBV6-5 NA
CASSLLDRPGGETQYF TGCGCCAGCAGCTTGTTAGACCGTCCAGGGGGGGAGACCCAGTACTTC TRBJ2-5 NA TRBV5-1 NA
CASSQDRGDGYTF TGCGCCAGCAGCCAAGATCGGGGGGATGGCTACACCTTC TRBJ1-2 NA TRBV4-3 once
CASSLAGFEQYF TGTGCCAGCAGCTTGGCAGGGTTCGAGCAGTACTTC TRBJ2-7 NA TRBV5-5 NA
CASSQGVDNSPLHF TGTGCCAGCAGCCAAGGTGTCGATAATTCACCCCTCCACTTT TRBJ1-6 NA TRBV3-1/TRBV3-2 NA
CSVAPSPSEQFF TGCAGCGTTGCCCCTTCCCCTTCTGAGCAGTTCTTC TRBJ2-1 NA TRBV29-1 NA
CASSIFGGEDYGYTF TGTGCCAGTAGTATTTTCGGGGGTGAGGACTATGGCTACACCTTC TRBJ1-2 NA TRBV19 many
CAWSVLGPGGYTF TGTGCCTGGAGTGTACTGGGCCCCGGTGGCTACACCTTC TRBJ1-2 NA TRBV30 NA
CASSPFAGGGRTQYF TGCGCCAGCAGCCCCTTCGCGGGGGGAGGTCGAACGCAGTATTTT TRBJ2-3 TRBD2 TRBV4-1 NA
CASSAGLAGGIQETQYF TGTGCCAGCAGCGCCGGACTAGCGGGAGGCATCCAAGAGACCCAGTACTTC TRBJ2-5 TRBD2 TRBV9 NA
CASPLGTTFYEQYF TGTGCCAGCCCTCTCGGGACTACCTTCTACGAGCAGTACTTC TRBJ2-7 TRBD2 TRBV7-3 NA
CASSADRRSTDTQYF TGTGCCAGCAGCGCTGACAGGAGAAGCACAGATACGCAGTATTTT TRBJ2-3 NA TRBV7-8 NA
CASSFGGGGTEAFF TGTGCCAGCAGCTTCGGTGGGGGAGGCACTGAAGCTTTCTTT TRBJ1-1 NA TRBV7-2 NA
CASSTLRGQGKETQYF TGTGCCAGCAGTACTCTTAGGGGACAGGGAAAAGAGACCCAGTACTTC TRBJ2-5 TRBD1 TRBV7-2 NA
CASSRETGTREQYF TGTGCCAGCAGTCGGGAGACAGGGACGAGGGAGCAGTACTTC TRBJ2-7 NA TRBV27 NA
CASSIPRGNYGYTF TGTGCCAGTAGTATCCCCAGGGGTAACTATGGCTACACCTTC TRBJ1-2 NA TRBV19 NA
CASSRTGVNSPLHF TGTGCCAGCAGCCGGACAGGGGTCAATTCACCCCTCCACTTT TRBJ1-6 TRBD1 TRBV6-5 NA
CASRTESGASYNEQFF TGTGCCAGCAGAACCGAAAGCGGGGCCTCCTACAATGAGCAGTTCTTC TRBJ2-1 TRBD2 TRBV27 NA
CASSLVASGSGTGELFF TGCGCCAGCAGCTTGGTGGCTAGCGGGAGTGGCACCGGGGAGCTGTTTTTT TRBJ2-2 TRBD2 TRBV5-1 NA
CASSPGQGDNQPQHF TGTGCCAGCTCACCGGGACAGGGGGACAATCAGCCCCAGCATTTT TRBJ1-5 TRBD1 TRBV18 once
CASSQGLSSGAPYNEQFF TGTGCCAGCAGCCAAGGCCTGTCTAGCGGGGCCCCCTACAATGAGCAGTTCTTC TRBJ2-1 TRBD2 TRBV4-2 NA
CASSHRGDMNTEAFF TGTGCCAGCTCACACAGGGGTGATATGAACACTGAAGCTTTCTTT TRBJ1-1 TRBD1 TRBV18 once
CASSPNRVGNQPQHF TGTGCCAGCTCACCTAACAGGGTCGGCAATCAGCCCCAGCATTTT TRBJ1-5 NA TRBV18 NA
CASSLEDRAYEQYF TGTGCCAGCAGCTTAGAGGACAGGGCCTACGAGCAGTACTTC TRBJ2-7 TRBD1 TRBV11-2 NA
CATSDLAGDSNEKLFF TGTGCCACCAGTGATTTGGCGGGAGATTCTAATGAAAAACTGTTTTTT TRBJ1-4 NA TRBV24-1 NA
CASSLASGGDIYGYTF TGCGCCAGCAGCTTGGCCTCAGGGGGCGATATCTATGGCTACACCTTC TRBJ1-2 TRBD1 TRBV5-1 NA
CASSFQGNYGYTF TGTGCCAGCAGTTTCCAGGGGAACTATGGCTACACCTTC TRBJ1-2 NA TRBV27 NA
CASSFPSGKTDTQYF TGTGCCAGCAGCTTCCCTAGCGGGAAGACAGATACGCAGTATTTT TRBJ2-3 TRBD2 TRBV11-2 NA
CASRSFGGGYNEQFF TGTGCCAGCCGTAGTTTCGGGGGGGGATACAATGAGCAGTTCTTC TRBJ2-1 TRBD2 TRBV27 NA
CASSFQGIYNEQFF TGTGCCAGCAGCTTCCAGGGAATCTACAATGAGCAGTTCTTC TRBJ2-1 NA TRBV7-2 NA
CAWARTGELFF TGTGCCTGGGCCCGGACCGGGGAGCTGTTTTTT TRBJ2-2 NA TRBV30 once
CASSLNTGNWPYNEQFF TGTGCCAGCAGCTTAAACACAGGGAATTGGCCCTACAATGAGCAGTTCTTC TRBJ2-1 NA TRBV7-8 NA
CASSQVGSSDTQYF TGCGCCAGCAGCCAAGTCGGTTCTTCAGATACGCAGTATTTT TRBJ2-3 NA TRBV4-3 NA
CASSSTLGLAGSPVYEQYF TGTGCCAGCAGCTCCACCCTCGGACTAGCGGGATCTCCGGTCTACGAGCAGTACTTC TRBJ2-7 TRBD2 TRBV5-4 NA
CAWSRSRKAGTEAFF TGTGCCTGGAGCCGCTCTAGAAAAGCGGGTACTGAAGCTTTCTTT TRBJ1-1 NA TRBV30 NA
CASSSGQVINEKLFF TGTGCCAGCAGCTCCGGACAGGTGATTAATGAAAAACTGTTTTTT TRBJ1-4 TRBD1 TRBV11-2 NA
CASSKREIRESGYTF TGTGCCAGCAGCAAACGGGAGATACGGGAAAGTGGCTACACCTTC TRBJ1-2 NA TRBV21-1 NA
CAWAGVGDRDAYEQYF TGTGCCTGGGCCGGGGTGGGGGACAGGGACGCCTACGAGCAGTACTTC TRBJ2-7 TRBD1 TRBV30 NA
CSASGPGRGNNEQFF TGCAGTGCTAGTGGCCCGGGGCGGGGAAACAATGAGCAGTTCTTC TRBJ2-1 NA TRBV20-1 NA
CASSWGGQTYEQYF TGTGCCAGTAGCTGGGGGGGGCAGACCTACGAGCAGTACTTC TRBJ2-7 NA TRBV19 NA
CASSSPEQFF TGTGCCAGCAGCTCCCCAGAGCAGTTCTTC TRBJ2-1 NA TRBV13 NA
CASSPIAGDTGELFF TGTGCCAGCAGTCCCATAGCGGGGGACACCGGGGAGCTGTTTTTT TRBJ2-2 TRBD2 TRBV28 NA
CASSLALAQDEQFF TGTGCCAGCAGCTTGGCGCTAGCCCAGGATGAGCAGTTCTTC TRBJ2-1 NA TRBV5-6 NA
CASSIDLLGAPRQPQHF TGTGCCAGTAGTATAGATCTATTAGGGGCCCCAAGGCAGCCCCAGCATTTT TRBJ1-5 NA TRBV19 NA
CASSYDFSTDTQYF TGTGCCAGCAGTTACGACTTTAGCACAGATACGCAGTATTTT TRBJ2-3 NA TRBV6-5 NA
CASSPSSYNSPLHF TGTGCCAGCAGCCCCAGCTCCTATAATTCACCCCTCCACTTT TRBJ1-6 NA TRBV5-4 NA
CASSLQDSQETQYF TGTGCCAGCAGCCTCCAGGACAGCCAAGAGACCCAGTACTTC TRBJ2-5 NA TRBV11-2 NA
CASNGGNEQFF TGTGCCAGCAACGGAGGAAATGAGCAGTTCTTC TRBJ2-1 NA TRBV7-9 NA
CASSPGTSSYEQYF TGTGCCAGCAGTCCCGGGACTAGTTCCTACGAGCAGTACTTC TRBJ2-7 TRBD2 TRBV6-5 few
CASSQGEEANVLTF TGTGCCAGCAGCCAAGGGGAAGAGGCCAACGTCCTGACTTTC TRBJ2-6 NA TRBV6-5 NA
CASSLWDRDTQYF TGTGCCAGCAGTTTATGGGACAGAGATACGCAGTATTTT TRBJ2-3 TRBD1 TRBV27 NA
CASSKGQGAYNEQFF TGTGCCAGTAGTAAAGGACAGGGAGCCTACAATGAGCAGTTCTTC TRBJ2-1 TRBD1 TRBV19 once